The T cell receptor (beta chain) described here comes from a study of cytomegalovirus exposure and HLA in healthy donors. Turning to the study itself: Across almost 400 genotyped donors, approximately 81% landed in the Caucasian-associated ancestry cluster.

CDR1 SGHVS and CDR2 FNYEAQ come from the germline V gene. CDR3 size: 14 residues. Both 60 Vbeta primers and 13 Jbeta primers went into the PCR. The protocol was immunoSEQ multiplex PCR, while the TCRdb copy is restricted to in-frame clones and leaves out a portion. The table shows 200,000 to 300,000 clones, with approximately 84% occurring only once. Healthy bone marrow donors formed the donor group. The genes are TRBV7-6 and TRBJ2-5; TRBD2 matches at 7 bases. The J call may not be correct, given that the DNA end is closer to TRBJ2-7. This sequence was found in a woman aged 40 to 49 in good health and CMV-seropositive. The specimen was PBMCs. The CDR3: CASSLASGNYEQYF. In nucleotides, the CDR3 is TGTGCCAGCAGCTTAGCGAGCGGGAACTACGAGCAGTACTTC.